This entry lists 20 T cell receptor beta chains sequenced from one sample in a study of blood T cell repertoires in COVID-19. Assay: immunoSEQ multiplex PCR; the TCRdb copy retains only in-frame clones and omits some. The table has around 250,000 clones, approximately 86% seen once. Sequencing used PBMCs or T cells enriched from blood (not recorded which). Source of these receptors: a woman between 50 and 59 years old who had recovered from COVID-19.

The CDR3 region has the DNA TGTGCCACCAGCAATAGATTGGACACTGAAGCTTTCTTT. Amino acid sequence: CATSNRLDTEAFF. The chain is built from TRBV15 and TRBJ1-1; D remains unclear. CDR1 and CDR2 (germline): LNHNV, YYDKDF (reference sequence). The V end was cut by 4 bases, the J end by 3 bases, with 9 bases between. CDR3 size: 13 residues.

The CDR3 sequence is CASSLARQGNSGELFF. CDR3 in DNA: TGTGCCAGCAGCTTAGCAAGACAGGGTAACTCCGGGGAGCTGTTTTTT. This rearrangement joins TRBV7-2 to TRBJ2-2; 7 nucleotides line up with TRBD1. This CDR3 contains 16 residues. Germline lookup yields CDR1 SGHTA and CDR2 FQGNSA. V trimming: 0 bases; J trimming: 6 bases; junction bases outside the gene matches: 7.

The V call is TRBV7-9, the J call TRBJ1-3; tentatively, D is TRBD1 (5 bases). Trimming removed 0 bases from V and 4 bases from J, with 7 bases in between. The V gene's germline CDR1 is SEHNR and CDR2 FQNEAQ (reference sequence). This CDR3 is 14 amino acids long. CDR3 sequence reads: CASSLARAGNTIYF. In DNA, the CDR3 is TGTGCCAGCAGCTTAGCCAGGGCGGGAAACACCATATATTTT.

The CDR3 region is CASSLEAGETQYF. CDR3 bases: TGTGCCAGCAGTTTAGAGGCAGGAGAGACCCAGTACTTC. The chain has TRBV12-3 or TRBV12-4 and TRBJ2-5; D uncertain. The ends were cut back, 1 base at V and 4 bases at J, with 7 bases in the middle. This CDR3 has 13 residues.

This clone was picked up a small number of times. The CDR3 here is CASKETALNYGYTF. DNA for the CDR3: TGTGCCAGCAAAGAGACAGCGCTTAACTATGGCTACACCTTC. V and J are TRBV6-5 and TRBJ1-2, with D maybe TRBD1 (5 bases). V was clipped by 7 bases and J by 1 base, with 13 bases between them. The CDR3 length is 14 residues. The germline gives CDR1 MNHEY, CDR2 SVGAGI.

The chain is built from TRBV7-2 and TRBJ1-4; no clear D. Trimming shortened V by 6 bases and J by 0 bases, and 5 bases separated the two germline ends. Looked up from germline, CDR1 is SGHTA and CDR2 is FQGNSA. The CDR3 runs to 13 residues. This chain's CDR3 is CASSTPTNEKLFF. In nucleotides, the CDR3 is TGTGCCAGCAGTACACCAACTAATGAAAAACTGTTTTTT.

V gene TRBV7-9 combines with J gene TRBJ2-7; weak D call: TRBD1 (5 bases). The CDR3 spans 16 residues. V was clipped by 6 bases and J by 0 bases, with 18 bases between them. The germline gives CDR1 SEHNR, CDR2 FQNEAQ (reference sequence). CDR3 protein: CASSTPIGRVSYEQYF. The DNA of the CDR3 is TGTGCCAGCAGTACACCGATAGGCAGGGTCTCCTACGAGCAGTACTTC. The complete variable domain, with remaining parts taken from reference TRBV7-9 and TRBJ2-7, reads DTGVSQNPRHKITKRGQNVTFRCDPISEHNRLYWYRQTLGQGPEFLTYFQNEAQLEKSRLLSDRFSAERPKGSFSTLEIQRTEQGDSAMYLCASSTPIGRVSYEQYFGPGTRLTVT.

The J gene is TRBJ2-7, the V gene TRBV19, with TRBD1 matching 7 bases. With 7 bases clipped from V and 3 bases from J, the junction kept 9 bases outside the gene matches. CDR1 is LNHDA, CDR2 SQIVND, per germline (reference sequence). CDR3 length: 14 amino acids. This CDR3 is CASKQQGSLYEQYF. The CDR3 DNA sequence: TGTGCCAGTAAACAACAGGGGAGCCTCTACGAGCAGTACTTC.

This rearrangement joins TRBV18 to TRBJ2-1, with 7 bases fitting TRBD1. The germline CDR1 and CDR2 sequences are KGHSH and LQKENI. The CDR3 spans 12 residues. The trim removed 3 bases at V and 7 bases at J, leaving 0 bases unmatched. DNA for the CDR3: TGTGCCAGCTCACCGGACAGGAATGAGCAGTTCTTC. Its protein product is CASSPDRNEQFF.

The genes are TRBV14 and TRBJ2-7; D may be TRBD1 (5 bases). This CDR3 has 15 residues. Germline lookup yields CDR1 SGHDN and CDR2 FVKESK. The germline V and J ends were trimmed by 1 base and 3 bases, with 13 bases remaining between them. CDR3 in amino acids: CASSQVGRVFYEQYF. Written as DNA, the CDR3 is TGTGCCAGCAGCCAAGTTGGCAGGGTCTTCTACGAGCAGTACTTC. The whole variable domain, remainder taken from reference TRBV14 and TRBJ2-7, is EAGVTQFPSHSVIEKGQTVTLRCDPISGHDNLYWYRRVMGKEIKFLLHFVKESKQDESGMPNNRFLAERTGGTYSTLKVQPAELEDSGVYFCASSQVGRVFYEQYFGPGTRLTVT.

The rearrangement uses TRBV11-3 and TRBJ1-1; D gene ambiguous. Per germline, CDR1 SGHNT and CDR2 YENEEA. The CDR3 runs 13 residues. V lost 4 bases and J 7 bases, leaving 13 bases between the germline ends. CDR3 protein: CASSSTNSGEAFF. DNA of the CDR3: TGTGCCAGCAGCTCTACAAACTCGGGTGAAGCTTTCTTT.

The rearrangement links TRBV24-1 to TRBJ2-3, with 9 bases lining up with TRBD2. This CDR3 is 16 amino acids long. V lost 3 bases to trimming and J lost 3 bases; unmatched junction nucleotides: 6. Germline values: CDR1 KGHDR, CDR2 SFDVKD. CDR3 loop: CATSDQTSGYTDTQYF. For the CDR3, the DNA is TGTGCCACCAGTGATCAGACTAGCGGATATACAGATACGCAGTATTTT.

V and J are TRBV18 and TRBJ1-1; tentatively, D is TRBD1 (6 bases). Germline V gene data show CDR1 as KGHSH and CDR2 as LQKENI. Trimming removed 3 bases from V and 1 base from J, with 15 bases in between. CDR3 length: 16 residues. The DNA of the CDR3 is TGTGCCAGCTCACCGATACCGGGACACAGGAACACTGAAGCTTTCTTT. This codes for CASSPIPGHRNTEAFF.

As DNA, the CDR3 is TGTGCCAGCAGCTTTCTAAATCAGCCCCAGCATTTT. It specifies CASSFLNQPQHF. J is TRBJ1-5 and V is TRBV7-9; D call uncertain. Trimming took off 3 bases at V and 4 bases at J, with 4 bases between the two ends. Germline loops: CDR1 SEHNR, CDR2 FQNEAQ (reference sequence). This CDR3 is 12 amino acids long.

The DNA for the CDR3 is TGTGCCAGCAGCTTGGACTTCCAAGAGACCCAGTACTTC. It yields the protein CASSLDFQETQYF. The chain is built from TRBV5-4 and TRBJ2-5, with D hard to call. The V end lost 0 bases, the J end lost 1 base, and 4 bases lay between the germline ends. CDR3 length: 13 amino acids. The germline V gene has CDR1 SGHNT and CDR2 YYREEE (reference sequence). The full variable domain, completed using reference TRBV5-4 and TRBJ2-5, is ETGVTQSPTHLIKTRGQQVTLRCSSQSGHNTVSWYQQALGQGPQFIFQYYREEENGRGNFPPRFSGLQFPNYSSELNVNALELDDSALYLCASSLDFQETQYFGPGTRLLVL.

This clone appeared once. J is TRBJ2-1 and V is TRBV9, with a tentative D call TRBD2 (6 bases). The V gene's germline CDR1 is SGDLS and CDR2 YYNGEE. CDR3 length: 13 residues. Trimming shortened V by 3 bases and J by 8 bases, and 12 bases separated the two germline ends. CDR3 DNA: TGTGCCAGCAGCGAGTACGGGGGTGATGAGCAGTTCTTC. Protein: CASSEYGGDEQFF.

CDR3 DNA sequence: TGTGCCAGCAGCCTCCTCCCGGGACAACCCTACGAGCAGTACTTC. Translated: CASSLLPGQPYEQYF. The chain is built from TRBV9 and TRBJ2-7; D is perhaps TRBD1 (6 bases). Germline lookup yields CDR1 SGDLS and CDR2 YYNGEE. The CDR3 spans 15 residues. V was pared by 4 bases and J by 2 bases, with 16 bases between.

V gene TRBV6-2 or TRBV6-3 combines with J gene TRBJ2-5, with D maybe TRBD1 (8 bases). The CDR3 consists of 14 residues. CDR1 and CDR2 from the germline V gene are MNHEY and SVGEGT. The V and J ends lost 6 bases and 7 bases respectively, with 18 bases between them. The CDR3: CASSPGGQVVTQYF. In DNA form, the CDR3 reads TGTGCCAGCAGCCCGGGGGGACAGGTGGTGACCCAGTACTTC.

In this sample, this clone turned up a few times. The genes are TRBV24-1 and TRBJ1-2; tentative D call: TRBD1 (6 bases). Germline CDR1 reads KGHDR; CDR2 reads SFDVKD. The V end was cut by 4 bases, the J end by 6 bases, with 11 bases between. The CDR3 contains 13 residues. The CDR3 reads CATSETGIDGYTF. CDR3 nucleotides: TGTGCCACCAGTGAGACAGGAATAGATGGCTACACCTTC.

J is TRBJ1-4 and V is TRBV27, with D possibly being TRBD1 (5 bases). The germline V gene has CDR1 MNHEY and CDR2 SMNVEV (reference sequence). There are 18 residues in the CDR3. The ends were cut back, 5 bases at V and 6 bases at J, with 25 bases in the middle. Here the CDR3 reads CASSRVEGTLVIYEKLFF. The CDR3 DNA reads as TGTGCCAGCAGTCGGGTGGAGGGGACGCTAGTAATTTATGAAAAACTGTTTTTT.